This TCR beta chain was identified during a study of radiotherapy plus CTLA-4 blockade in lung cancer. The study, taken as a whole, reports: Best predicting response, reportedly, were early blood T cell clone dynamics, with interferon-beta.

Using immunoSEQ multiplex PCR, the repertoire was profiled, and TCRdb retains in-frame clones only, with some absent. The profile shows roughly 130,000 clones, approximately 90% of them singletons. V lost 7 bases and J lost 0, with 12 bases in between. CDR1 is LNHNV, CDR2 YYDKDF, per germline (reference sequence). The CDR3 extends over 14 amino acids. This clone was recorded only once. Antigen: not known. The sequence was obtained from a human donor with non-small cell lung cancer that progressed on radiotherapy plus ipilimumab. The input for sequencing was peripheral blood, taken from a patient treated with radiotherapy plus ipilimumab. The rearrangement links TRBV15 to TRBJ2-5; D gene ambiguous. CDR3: CATTNAVYQETQYF. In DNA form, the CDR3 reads TGTGCCACCACCAATGCAGTGTACCAAGAGACCCAGTACTTC.